This T cell receptor beta chain was sequenced in a study of cytomegalovirus exposure and HLA in healthy donors. Study-wide results and caveats: Productive status was seen about 90% or about 30% of the time for most TCR beta V segments in an earlier analysis. In vitro confirmation showed a few CMV-associated chains to be CMV antigen specific. Several of the most significant clusters were apparently associated with common viral pathogens in a later analysis.

13 Jbeta primers and 60 Vbeta primers were used for the PCR. Study processing details: Among the unique TCR beta chains that a later analysis counted, around 72 million in all, 10 million to 13 million were shared. The protocol was immunoSEQ multiplex PCR, while the TCRdb copy is restricted to in-frame clones and leaves out a portion. V and J calls and clone size are copied from that table; D and trimming were computed from the DNA. Among 100,000 to 150,000 clones listed, less than 80% were seen once. The CDR3 totals 13 residues. Concerning this clone itself: Its antigen is currently unknown. A read error may account for a junction end that differs from germline.

The clonotype was recovered from a woman between 50 and 59 years old in good health and CMV-seronegative. What was sequenced was PBMCs. The V call is TRBV23-1, the J call TRBJ2-7; D may be TRBD2 (6 bases). TRBV23-1 is an ORF, and what it does is uncertain. The CDR3 coding sequence is TGCGCCAGCAGCCAATTCGGGAGACTCGAGCAGTACTTC. It translates to CASSQFGRLEQYF.